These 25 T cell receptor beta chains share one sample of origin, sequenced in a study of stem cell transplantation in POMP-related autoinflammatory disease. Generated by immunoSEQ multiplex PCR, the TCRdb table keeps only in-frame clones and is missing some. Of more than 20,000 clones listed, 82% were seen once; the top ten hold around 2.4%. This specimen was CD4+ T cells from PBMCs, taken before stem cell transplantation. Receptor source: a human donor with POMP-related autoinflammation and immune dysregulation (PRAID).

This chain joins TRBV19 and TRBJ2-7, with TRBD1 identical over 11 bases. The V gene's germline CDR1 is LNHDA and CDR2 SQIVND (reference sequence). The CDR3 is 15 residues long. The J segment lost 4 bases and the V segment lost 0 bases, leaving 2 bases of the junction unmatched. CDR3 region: CASSIEGTGGYEQYF. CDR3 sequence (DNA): TGTGCCAGTAGTATAGAAGGGACAGGGGGATACGAGCAGTACTTC.

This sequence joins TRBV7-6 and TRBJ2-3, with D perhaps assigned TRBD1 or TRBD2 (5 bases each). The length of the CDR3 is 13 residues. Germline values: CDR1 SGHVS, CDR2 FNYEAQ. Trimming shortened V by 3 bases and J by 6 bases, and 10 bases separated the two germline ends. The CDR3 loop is CASSFGGDDTQYF. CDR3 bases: TGTGCCAGCAGCTTCGGTGGGGACGATACGCAGTATTTT.

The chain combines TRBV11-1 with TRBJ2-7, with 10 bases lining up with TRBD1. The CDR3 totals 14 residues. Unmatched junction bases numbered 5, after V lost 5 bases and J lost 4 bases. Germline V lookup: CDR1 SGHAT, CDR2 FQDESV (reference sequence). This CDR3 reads CASSNRDRGYEQYF. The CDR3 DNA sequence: TGTGCCAGCAGCAACCGGGACAGGGGATACGAGCAGTACTTC.

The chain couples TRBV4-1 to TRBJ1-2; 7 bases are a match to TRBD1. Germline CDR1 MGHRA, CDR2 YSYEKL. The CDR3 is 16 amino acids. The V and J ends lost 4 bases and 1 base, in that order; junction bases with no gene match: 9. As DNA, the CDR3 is TGCGCCAGCAGCCGGCAACCGGGACAGATTAACTATGGCTACACCTTC. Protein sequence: CASSRQPGQINYGYTF.

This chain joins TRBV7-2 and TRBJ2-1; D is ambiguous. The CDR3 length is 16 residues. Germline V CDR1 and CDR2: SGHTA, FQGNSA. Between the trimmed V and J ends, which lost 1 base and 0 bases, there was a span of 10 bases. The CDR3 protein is CASSLDGANSYNEQFF. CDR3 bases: TGTGCCAGCAGCTTAGATGGAGCGAACTCCTACAATGAGCAGTTCTTC. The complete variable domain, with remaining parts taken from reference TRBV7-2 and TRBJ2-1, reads GAGVSQSPSNKVTEKGKDVELRCDPISGHTALYWYRQSLGQGLEFLIYFQGNSAPDKSGLPSDRFSAERTGGSVSTLTIQRTQQEDSAVYLCASSLDGANSYNEQFFGPGTRLTVL.

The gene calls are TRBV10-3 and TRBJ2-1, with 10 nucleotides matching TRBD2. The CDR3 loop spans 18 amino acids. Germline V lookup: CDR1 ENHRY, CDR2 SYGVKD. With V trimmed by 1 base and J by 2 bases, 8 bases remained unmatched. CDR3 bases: TGTGCCATCAGTGAGTACGGGGGGAGCGGGAGGGCCTACAATGAGCAGTTCTTC. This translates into CAISEYGGSGRAYNEQFF.

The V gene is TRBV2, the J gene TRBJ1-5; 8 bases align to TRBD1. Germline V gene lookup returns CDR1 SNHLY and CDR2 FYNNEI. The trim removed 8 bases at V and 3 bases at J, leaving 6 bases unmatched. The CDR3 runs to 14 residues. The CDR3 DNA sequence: TGTGCCAGCTCGGTACAGGGGGTCAATCAGCCCCAGCATTTT. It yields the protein CASSVQGVNQPQHF. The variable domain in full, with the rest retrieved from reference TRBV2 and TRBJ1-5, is EPEVTQTPSHQVTQMGQEVILRCVPISNHLYFYWYRQILGQKVEFLVSFYNNEISEKSEIFDDQFSVERPDGSNFTLKIRSTKLEDSAMYFCASSVQGVNQPQHFGDGTRLSIL.

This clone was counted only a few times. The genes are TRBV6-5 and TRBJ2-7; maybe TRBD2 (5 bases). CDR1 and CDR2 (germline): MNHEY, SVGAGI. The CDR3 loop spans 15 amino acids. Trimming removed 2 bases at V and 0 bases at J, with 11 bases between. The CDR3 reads CASSYRRAPSYEQYF. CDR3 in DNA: TGTGCCAGCAGTTACCGGCGGGCTCCCTCCTACGAGCAGTACTTC.

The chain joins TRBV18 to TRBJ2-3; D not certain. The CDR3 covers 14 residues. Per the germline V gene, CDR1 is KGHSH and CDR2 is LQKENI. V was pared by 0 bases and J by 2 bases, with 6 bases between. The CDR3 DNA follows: TGTGCCAGCTCACCACCGGCGGACACAGATACGCAGTATTTT. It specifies CASSPPADTDTQYF. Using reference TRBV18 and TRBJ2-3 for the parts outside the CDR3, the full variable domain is NAGVMQNPRHLVRRRGQEARLRCSPMKGHSHVYWYRQLPEEGLKFMVYLQKENIIDESGMPKERFSAEFPKEGPSILRIQQVVRGDSAAYFCASSPPADTDTQYFGPGTRLTVL.

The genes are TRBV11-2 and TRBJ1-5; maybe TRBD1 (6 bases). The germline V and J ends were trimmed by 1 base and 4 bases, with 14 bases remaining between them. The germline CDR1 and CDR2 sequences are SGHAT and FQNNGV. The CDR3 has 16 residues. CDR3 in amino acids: CASSLAPTGNNQPQHF. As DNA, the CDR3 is TGTGCCAGCAGCTTAGCCCCAACAGGGAATAATCAGCCCCAGCATTTT.

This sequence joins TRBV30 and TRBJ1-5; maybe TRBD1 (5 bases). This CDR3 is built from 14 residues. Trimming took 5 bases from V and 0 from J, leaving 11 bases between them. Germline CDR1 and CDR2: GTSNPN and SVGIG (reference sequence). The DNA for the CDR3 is TGTGCCTGGTCCAGGGAGAGTAGCAATCAGCCCCAGCATTTT. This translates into CAWSRESSNQPQHF.

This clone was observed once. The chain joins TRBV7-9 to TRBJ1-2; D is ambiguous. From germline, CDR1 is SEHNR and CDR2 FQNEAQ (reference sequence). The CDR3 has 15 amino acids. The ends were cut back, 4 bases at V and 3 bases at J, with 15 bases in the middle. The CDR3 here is CASSSLDTGDYGYTF. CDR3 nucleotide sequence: TGTGCCAGCAGCTCCCTAGACACTGGTGACTATGGCTACACCTTC.

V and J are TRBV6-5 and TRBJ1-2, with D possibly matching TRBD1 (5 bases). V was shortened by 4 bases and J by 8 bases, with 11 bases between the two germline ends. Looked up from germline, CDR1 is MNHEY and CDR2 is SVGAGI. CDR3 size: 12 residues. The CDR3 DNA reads TGTGCCAGCAGTTCCCTAGGGGACGGCTACACCTTC. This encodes CASSSLGDGYTF.

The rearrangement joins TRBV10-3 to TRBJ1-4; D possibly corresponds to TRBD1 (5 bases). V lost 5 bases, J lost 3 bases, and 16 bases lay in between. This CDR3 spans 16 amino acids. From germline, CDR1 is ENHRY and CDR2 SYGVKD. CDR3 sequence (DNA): TGTGCCATCAGTCTCACCTCCGGGACTTCTAATGAAAAACTGTTTTTT. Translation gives CAISLTSGTSNEKLFF.

The CDR3: CASSPAPYATDTQYF. CDR3 sequence (DNA): TGTGCCAGCAGTCCAGCACCTTACGCTACAGATACGCAGTATTTT. V gene TRBV9 combines with J gene TRBJ2-3; no reliable D call. The V gene lost 5 bases and the J gene lost 3 bases, with 16 bases spanning the gap. Germline CDR1 reads SGDLS; CDR2 reads YYNGEE. The CDR3 contains 15 residues.

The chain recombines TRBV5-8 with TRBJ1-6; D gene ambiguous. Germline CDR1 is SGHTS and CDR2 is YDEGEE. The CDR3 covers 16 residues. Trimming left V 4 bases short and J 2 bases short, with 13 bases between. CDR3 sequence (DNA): TGTGCCAGCAGCCTCGACCCTAAACCCTATAATTCACCCCTCCACTTT. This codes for CASSLDPKPYNSPLHF.

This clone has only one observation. In nucleotides, the CDR3 is TGTGCCAGCAGCCCACGGGGGCCGGGGGGTAGCACTGAAGCTTTCTTT. As protein: CASSPRGPGGSTEAFF. V is TRBV13 and J is TRBJ1-1; tentative D call: TRBD1 (6 bases). The CDR3 is 16 residues long. Germline V gene data show CDR1 as PRHDT and CDR2 as FYEKMQ (reference sequence). V lost 5 bases, J lost 4 bases, and 20 bases lay in between.

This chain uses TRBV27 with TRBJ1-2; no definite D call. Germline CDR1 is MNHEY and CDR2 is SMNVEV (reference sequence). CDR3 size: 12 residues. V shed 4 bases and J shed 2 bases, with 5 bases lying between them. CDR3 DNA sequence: TGTGCCAGCAGTTCCGGGAACTATGGCTACACCTTC. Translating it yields CASSSGNYGYTF.

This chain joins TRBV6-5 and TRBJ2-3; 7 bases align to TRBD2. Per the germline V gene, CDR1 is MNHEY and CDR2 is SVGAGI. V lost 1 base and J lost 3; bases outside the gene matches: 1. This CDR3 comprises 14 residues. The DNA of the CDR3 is TGTGCCAGCAGTTACTTGGGGGGGACAGATACGCAGTATTTT. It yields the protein CASSYLGGTDTQYF.

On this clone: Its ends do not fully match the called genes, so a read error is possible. Written as DNA, the CDR3 is TGTGCTAGCAGCTTAGGGACTAGCGGAATGAAAGAGACCCAGTACTTC. It is translated as CASSLGTSGMKETQYF. The V gene is TRBV7-7, the J gene TRBJ2-5, with 11 bases matching TRBD2. This CDR3 spans 16 amino acids. Germline CDR1 is SSHAT and CDR2 is FNYEAQ (reference sequence).

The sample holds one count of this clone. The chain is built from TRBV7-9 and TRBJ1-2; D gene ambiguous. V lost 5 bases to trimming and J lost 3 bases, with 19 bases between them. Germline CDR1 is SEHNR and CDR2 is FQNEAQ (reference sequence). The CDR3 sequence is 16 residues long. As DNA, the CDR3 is TGTGCCAGCAGCCTTAATCCCAGCAAAACCGACTATGGCTACACCTTC. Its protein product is CASSLNPSKTDYGYTF.

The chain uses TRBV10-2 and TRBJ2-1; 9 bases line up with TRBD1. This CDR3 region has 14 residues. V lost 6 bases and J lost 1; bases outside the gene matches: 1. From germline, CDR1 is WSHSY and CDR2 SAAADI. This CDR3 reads CASRGTGSYNEQFF. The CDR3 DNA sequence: TGCGCCAGCAGGGGGACAGGGTCCTACAATGAGCAGTTCTTC.

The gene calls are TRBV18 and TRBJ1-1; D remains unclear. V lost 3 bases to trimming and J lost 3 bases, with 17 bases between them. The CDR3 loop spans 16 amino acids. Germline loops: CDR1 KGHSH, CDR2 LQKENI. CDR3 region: CASSPMNSQRDTEAFF. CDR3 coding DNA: TGTGCCAGCTCACCTATGAACAGCCAAAGGGACACTGAAGCTTTCTTT.

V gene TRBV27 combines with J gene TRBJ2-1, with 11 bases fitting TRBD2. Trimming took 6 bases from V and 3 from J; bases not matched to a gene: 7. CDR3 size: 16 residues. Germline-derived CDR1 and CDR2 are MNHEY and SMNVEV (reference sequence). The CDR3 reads CASSPSGTSGYNEQFF. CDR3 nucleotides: TGTGCCAGCAGCCCGTCCGGGACTAGCGGCTACAATGAGCAGTTCTTC.

CDR3 region: CASSQNHGGQGPYQYGYTF. The CDR3 nucleotides are TGTGCCAGCTCACAAAATCACGGGGGACAGGGCCCGTACCAGTATGGCTACACCTTC. V usage is TRBV18 and J usage is TRBJ1-2; TRBD1 aligns across 9 bases. The J segment lost 5 bases and the V segment lost 4 bases, leaving 20 bases of the junction unmatched. This CDR3 has 19 residues. Germline loops: CDR1 KGHSH, CDR2 LQKENI.